Listed below are T cell receptor beta chains from one sample, sequenced in a study of low-dose radiotherapy and immunotherapy resistance in tumors. Each CDR3 protein gets one entry after TCRdb re-called the reads with MiXCR. The sample carries roughly 46,000 distinct CDR3 sequences, 12% recorded once. The sample was PBMCs, taken before treatment. These receptors were taken from a female donor with ovarian cancer. Both conserved end residues are part of each CDR3. Fields, in order: clone size, V gene, D gene, J gene, CDR3 protein, CDR3 DNA. The D gene is left open where the match is weak. Clone size is given for some rows only: seen once, a few or many times, or a class if the clone is expanded.

>many|TRBV27|TRBD1|TRBJ1-2
CASRRGTGWYGYTF
TGTGCCAGCAGAAGAGGGACAGGTTGGTATGGCTACACCTTC
>few|TRBV9|NA|TRBJ2-6
CASSVVGGANVLTF
TGTGCCAGCAGCGTAGTAGGGGGGGCCAACGTCCTGACTTTC
>many|TRBV3-1|NA|TRBJ1-3
CASSLNRDSGNTIYF
TGTGCCAGCAGCCTAAACAGGGACTCTGGAAACACCATATATTTT
>many|TRBV20-1|NA|TRBJ1-5
CSARDPGGVDQPQHF
TGCAGTGCTAGAGATCCCGGGGGCGTCGATCAGCCCCAGCATTTT
>few|TRBV7-2|TRBD2|TRBJ2-7
CASSRQNPGLAGNYYEQYF
TGTGCCAGCAGCCGACAAAATCCCGGACTAGCGGGGAACTACTACGAGCAGTACTTC
>NA|TRBV5-1|NA|TRBJ2-1
CASRHQGGGEQFF
TGCGCCAGCCGTCACCAGGGGGGCGGCGAGCAGTTCTTC
>many|TRBV7-6|NA|TRBJ2-2
CASSPGGGHPDFEYTGELFF
TGTGCCAGCAGCCCAGGAGGGGGGCACCCCGATTTTGAGTACACCGGGGAGCTGTTTTTT
>many|TRBV30|TRBD1|TRBJ2-1
CAWSSGQGTYNEQFF
TGTGCCTGGAGTTCCGGACAGGGGACCTACAATGAGCAGTTCTTC
>NA|TRBV12-3/TRBV12-4|NA|TRBJ1-2
CATLLGEGYTF
TGTGCCACCCTGCTGGGGGAAGGCTACACCTTC
>NA|TRBV5-4|TRBD2|TRBJ2-1
CASSLSGGAVEQFF
TGTGCCAGCAGCTTGAGCGGGGGGGCGGTTGAGCAGTTCTTC
>many|TRBV7-2|NA|TRBJ2-1
CASSLDGTMGQFF
TGTGCCAGCAGCTTAGACGGTACAATGGGGCAGTTCTTC
>many|TRBV4-1|TRBD2|TRBJ2-1
CASSQAGLAGINEQFF
TGCGCCAGCAGCCAGGCCGGACTAGCGGGAATCAATGAGCAGTTCTTC
>many|TRBV28|NA|TRBJ2-1
CASRPQGTPYNEQFF
TGTGCCAGCAGGCCCCAGGGAACGCCCTACAATGAGCAGTTCTTC
>many|TRBV6-6|NA|TRBJ2-3
CASSAGTADTQYF
TGTGCCAGCAGTGCGGGGACAGCAGATACGCAGTATTTT
>many|TRBV28|TRBD2|TRBJ2-7
CASNPSGTSGSYEQYF
TGTGCCAGCAACCCATCCGGAACTAGCGGGAGTTATGAGCAGTACTTC
>many|TRBV6-5|NA|TRBJ1-1
CASSYQGSSTEAFF
TGTGCCAGCAGTTACCAGGGTTCGAGCACTGAAGCTTTCTTT
>many|TRBV10-3|TRBD2|TRBJ2-3
CAISEASGGPQYPTDTQYF
TGTGCCATCAGTGAGGCGAGCGGGGGCCCTCAATATCCCACAGATACGCAGTATTTT
>many|TRBV30|NA|TRBJ2-7
CAWSFGREQYF
TGTGCCTGGAGTTTCGGCCGCGAGCAGTACTTC
>many|TRBV28|NA|TRBJ2-2
CATATSTKSGELFF
TGTGCGACCGCGACTAGTACGAAGTCCGGGGAGCTGTTTTTT
>many|TRBV29-1|NA|TRBJ2-1
CSVDRGYEQFF
TGCAGCGTTGATAGGGGTTATGAGCAGTTCTTC
>many|TRBV20-1|NA|TRBJ2-7
CSARVGLAPYEQYF
TGCAGTGCTAGAGTAGGGCTAGCTCCCTACGAGCAGTACTTC
>many|TRBV18|NA|TRBJ2-7
CASSLREGIYEQYF
TGTGCCAGCTCCCTGAGGGAAGGGATCTACGAGCAGTACTTC
>few|TRBV5-1|TRBD1|TRBJ2-6
CASSSGTGGRGANVLTF
TGCGCCAGCAGCTCTGGGACAGGGGGCCGTGGGGCCAACGTCCTGACTTTC
>many|TRBV2|TRBD1|TRBJ2-5
CASITGGAETQYF
TGTGCCAGCATAACAGGGGGCGCGGAGACCCAGTACTTC
>many|TRBV6-6|NA|TRBJ2-7
CATSRDSYEQYF
TGTGCCACATCCAGGGACTCCTACGAGCAGTACTTC
>many|TRBV7-2|NA|TRBJ1-4
CASSLGGIGEKLFF
TGTGCCAGCAGCTTAGGAGGGATTGGTGAAAAACTGTTTTTT
>many|TRBV23-1|TRBD1|TRBJ2-7
CASSQDRVPYEQYF
TGCGCCAGCAGTCAGGACAGGGTTCCCTACGAGCAGTACTTC